A selection of T cell receptor beta chains follows, all from one sample in a study of Graves' ophthalmopathy and Graves' hyperthyroidism. Each CDR3 protein gets one entry after TCRdb re-called the multiplex PCR reads with MiXCR. The sample has 200,000 to 250,000 distinct CDR3 sequences, about a fifth seen once. Material: peripheral blood. The receptors were sampled from a woman in her forties or fifties with Graves' ophthalmopathy. CDR3s include the opening cysteine and the closing phenylalanine or tryptophan.

V gene	J gene	CDR3 protein
TRBV15	TRBJ2-4	CATSRDPAYIQYF
TRBV6-1	TRBJ2-2	CASSPSGPNTGELFF
TRBV20-1	TRBJ2-5	CSARPSGGQKETQYF
TRBV19	TRBJ2-7	CASSPGLIYEQYF
TRBV15	TRBJ1-1	CATSRDLGDETFF
TRBV5-1	TRBJ1-2	CASSLGFGTRYGYTF
TRBV7-3	TRBJ1-1	CASSRDTNTEAFF
TRBV6-5	TRBJ2-5	CASSSQGTQETQYF
TRBV20-1	TRBJ2-5	CSARRASGKETQYF
TRBV28	TRBJ2-7	CASSFRQGGEQYF
TRBV28	TRBJ1-5	CASSLDRGVFGQPQHF
TRBV7-8	TRBJ2-7	CASRAGGPYPEQYF
TRBV15	TRBJ2-7	CATSKNSIPEQYF
TRBV7-2	TRBJ2-7	CASSPQGGFPSYEQYF
TRBV10-3	TRBJ1-1	CAISVREGTEAFF
TRBV5-1	TRBJ2-2	CASSLAAVSTGELFF
TRBV6-1	TRBJ2-5	CASSPGLASAKTQYF
TRBV24-1	TRBJ2-5	CATSADSGRGETQYF
TRBV28	TRBJ1-1	CASSSRRTGTEAFF
TRBV28	TRBJ1-5	CASSLIQGREQPQHF
TRBV6-5	TRBJ1-5	CAANQGASQPQHF
TRBV28	TRBJ2-7	CASSTLYEQYF
TRBV5-1	TRBJ2-3	CASSDTGLSTDTQYF
TRBV28	TRBJ2-5	CASSLPSGGRETQYF
TRBV14	TRBJ2-5	CASSRWVGETQYF
TRBV6-5	TRBJ2-7	CASSSWDTTYEQYF
TRBV6-4	TRBJ2-7	CASRGGLAGGTYEQYF
TRBV10-3	TRBJ1-1	CAIRRTPNTEAFF
TRBV27	TRBJ2-2	CASGRGGYTGELFF